This is a list of T cell receptor beta chains from one sample in a study of PD-1 blockade in classical Hodgkin lymphoma. Produced via immunoSEQ multiplex PCR; TCRdb's table is partial and in-frame only. The sample holds about 64,000 clones, more than 90% seen once. The source material was peripheral blood mononuclear cells (PBMCs), sampled before the fourth cycle of nivolumab. Every receptor here comes from a human donor with classical Hodgkin lymphoma. Each CDR3 is given without its conserved first and last residue. Each record gives: J gene, D gene, V gene, CDR3 protein. A D gene is named only where the DNA matches it firmly.

j_call: TRBJ2-3
d_call: .
v_call: TRBV2
cdr3_aa: ASSFGGARDADTQY

j_call: TRBJ1-2
d_call: .
v_call: TRBV9
cdr3_aa: ASSPKGGTNYGYT

j_call: TRBJ1-1
d_call: TRBD1
v_call: TRBV7-9
cdr3_aa: ASSSQGPRGAF

j_call: TRBJ2-7
d_call: .
v_call: TRBV27
cdr3_aa: ASSPIADTYEQY

j_call: TRBJ2-2
d_call: .
v_call: TRBV10-3
cdr3_aa: AISPGGGTGELF

j_call: TRBJ1-1
d_call: TRBD1
v_call: TRBV6-5
cdr3_aa: ASSLLLRDRAEAF

j_call: TRBJ1-5
d_call: TRBD1
v_call: TRBV19
cdr3_aa: ASSIGQGFNQPQH

j_call: TRBJ1-3
d_call: .
v_call: TRBV4-1
cdr3_aa: ASRGSGNTIY

j_call: TRBJ2-7
d_call: .
v_call: TRBV5-4
cdr3_aa: ASSLASVGEQY

j_call: TRBJ1-1
d_call: .
v_call: TRBV5-1
cdr3_aa: ASSLVLTAPTEAF

j_call: TRBJ1-4
d_call: .
v_call: TRBV5-1
cdr3_aa: ASSLAGIAEKLF

j_call: TRBJ2-5
d_call: .
v_call: TRBV6-1
cdr3_aa: ASSVRGETQY

j_call: TRBJ2-1
d_call: TRBD2
v_call: TRBV6-5
cdr3_aa: ASSWGGGSYNEQF

j_call: TRBJ2-7
d_call: TRBD1
v_call: TRBV9
cdr3_aa: ASSEDGTGYLYEQY

j_call: TRBJ2-7
d_call: .
v_call: TRBV15
cdr3_aa: ATSREVSGVEQY

j_call: TRBJ2-7
d_call: TRBD2
v_call: TRBV10-2
cdr3_aa: ASRAIGSGRDEQY

j_call: TRBJ2-7
d_call: TRBD2
v_call: TRBV14
cdr3_aa: ASSPGLAGGHEQY

j_call: TRBJ2-6
d_call: .
v_call: TRBV6-5
cdr3_aa: ASSLSGANVLT

j_call: TRBJ2-4
d_call: TRBD2
v_call: TRBV7-9
cdr3_aa: ASSFPPGLAGGPFY

j_call: TRBJ2-7
d_call: TRBD1
v_call: TRBV27
cdr3_aa: ASSLTTTGTYEQY

j_call: TRBJ2-7
d_call: .
v_call: TRBV7-9
cdr3_aa: ASSFGVVASYEQY

j_call: TRBJ2-5
d_call: .
v_call: TRBV14
cdr3_aa: ASSQAETQY

j_call: TRBJ2-7
d_call: TRBD1
v_call: TRBV5-4
cdr3_aa: ASSPRGQGRYEQY

j_call: TRBJ2-2
d_call: .
v_call: TRBV4-2
cdr3_aa: ASSQDPGSSGGELF

j_call: .
d_call: .
v_call: TRBV7-9
cdr3_aa: ASSPTQDGYEQY

j_call: TRBJ2-2
d_call: .
v_call: TRBV10-3
cdr3_aa: AISTEERSTGELF

j_call: TRBJ2-1
d_call: TRBD2
v_call: TRBV2
cdr3_aa: ASRALAGGPNEQF